This T cell receptor beta chain was sequenced in a study of T-cell memory formation after mild COVID-19. General study findings and limits: Whereas later expanders leaned CD4+, clones contracting day 15 to 85 showed a balanced CD4/CD8 makeup.

A word on this clonotype: No antigen is known for it.

The authors produced TCR alpha and TCR beta cDNA libraries with sample barcodes and UMIs by 5'RACE using constant-segment primers. TCRdb passed the 5' RACE reads through MiXCR, listing each CDR3 protein once. The sample holds around 340,000 distinct CDR3 sequences, over 20% seen once. The sample taken for sequencing was PBMCs or a T cell subset sorted from them (not recorded which). This receptor was identified in an adult woman who had mild COVID-19 (a few samples of this study predate the infection). Cell type and time point are not known.

DNA for the CDR3: TGTGCCAGCAGTCCATTTGCGGGTTGGCAGGTCGCTGTCGGGGCTTTCTTT. Its protein product is CASSPFAGWQVAVGAFF. The V call is TRBV12-3 or TRBV12-4, the J call TRBJ1-1; D ambiguous. The V and J ends lost 5 bases and 11 bases respectively, with 30 bases between them. This CDR3 is 17 amino acids long.